This is a list of T cell receptor beta chains from one sample in a study of spatial heterogeneity in lung cancer. TCRdb reprocessed the 5' RACE reads via MiXCR and lists one record per CDR3 protein. The sample includes some 11,000 distinct CDR3 sequences, 5.1% of them seen just once. The specimen was lung tumor tissue, collected at surgery. Every receptor here comes from a male donor with early-stage non-small cell lung cancer. CDR3s include the opening cysteine and the closing phenylalanine or tryptophan. The D gene is left open where the match is weak. Size is omitted from some rows. Given values are once, few, many or a class for expanded clones.

CDR3 length,J gene,clone size,D gene,V gene,CDR3 protein,CDR3 DNA
15,TRBJ2-7,many,-,TRBV29-1,CSVAGAAEDTYVQYF,TGCAGCGTCGCCGGGGCCGCAGAAGACACTTACGTGCAGTACTTC
10,TRBJ2-7,-,-,TRBV2,CASSETEQYF,TGTGCCAGCAGTGAGACGGAGCAGTACTTC
13,TRBJ2-7,many,-,TRBV29-1,CSATPGEPYEQYF,TGCAGCGCCACACCAGGGGAACCCTACGAGCAGTACTTC
13,TRBJ1-2,few,TRBD1,TRBV20-1,CSARTGGDHGYTF,TGCAGTGCTCGGACAGGGGGGGACCATGGCTACACCTTC
15,TRBJ2-7,many,-,TRBV27,CASSLSIRGSYEQYF,TGTGCCAGCAGTTTATCGATACGGGGTTCCTACGAGCAGTACTTC
13,TRBJ1-2,few,-,TRBV7-2,CASSPVSDYGYTF,TGTGCCAGCAGCCCAGTTTCGGACTATGGCTACACCTTC
14,TRBJ1-4,medium-sized,TRBD1,TRBV2,CASSFTGGVEKLFF,TGTGCCAGCAGCTTCACAGGGGGGGTCGAAAAACTGTTTTTT
17,TRBJ2-3,medium-sized,-,TRBV24-1,CATSDPSTGFRTDTQYF,TGTGCCACCAGTGACCCTTCGACAGGCTTTCGCACAGATACGCAGTATTTT
17,TRBJ1-4,many,-,TRBV14,CASSQEFGGRGNEKLFF,TGTGCCAGCAGCCAAGAGTTTGGGGGGCGCGGAAATGAAAAACTGTTTTTT
12,TRBJ1-1,many,-,TRBV6-1,CASRTVNTEAFF,TGTGCCAGCAGAACGGTGAACACTGAAGCTTTCTTT
16,TRBJ2-1,medium-sized,TRBD2,TRBV6-2/TRBV6-3,CASSYEAGESYNEQFF,TGTGCCAGCAGTTATGAGGCGGGGGAGTCCTACAATGAGCAGTTCTTC
15,TRBJ1-2,many,-,TRBV19,CASSIGQTATYGYTF,TGTGCCAGTAGTATTGGGCAGACCGCCACCTATGGCTACACCTTC
14,TRBJ2-5,few,TRBD1,TRBV3-1,CASERTGGTETQYF,TGTGCCAGCGAGCGGACAGGGGGGACAGAGACCCAGTACTTC
12,TRBJ2-1,many,-,TRBV4-1,CASSHRGNEQFF,TGCGCCAGCAGCCACAGGGGCAATGAGCAGTTCTTC
12,TRBJ2-3,many,-,TRBV24-1,CATSESPDTQYF,TGTGCCACCAGTGAGTCCCCAGATACGCAGTATTTT
15,TRBJ2-3,many,-,TRBV13,CASSLRIRAKDTQYF,TGTGCCAGCAGCTTAAGGATTAGGGCGAAAGATACGCAGTATTTT
13,TRBJ1-5,medium-sized,-,TRBV6-6,CASSSRINQPQHF,TGTGCCAGCAGTTCACGGATCAATCAGCCCCAGCATTTT
14,TRBJ2-1,many,-,TRBV29-1,CSSKPGGSYNEQFF,TGCAGCTCTAAACCCGGGGGAAGCTACAATGAGCAGTTCTTC
15,TRBJ2-3,many,TRBD2,TRBV20-1,CSAFSGGAGTDTQYF,TGCAGTGCTTTCAGCGGGGGGGCCGGCACAGATACGCAGTATTTT
15,TRBJ2-2,many,TRBD2,TRBV27,CASMGWSPGGGELFF,TGTGCCAGCATGGGTTGGTCTCCGGGAGGGGGGGAGCTGTTTTTT
13,TRBJ1-5,many,-,TRBV20-1,CSAIVRMDQPQHF,TGCAGTGCTATCGTTCGTATGGATCAGCCCCAGCATTTT
13,TRBJ2-3,medium-sized,-,TRBV5-1,CASSPEVTDTQYF,TGCGCCAGCAGTCCAGAGGTAACAGATACGCAGTATTTT
14,TRBJ2-5,once,-,TRBV7-2,CASGNSYLQETQYF,TGTGCCAGCGGCAACTCTTACCTTCAAGAGACCCAGTACTTC
15,TRBJ2-3,large,TRBD2,TRBV11-2,CASSSSGSDTDTQYF,TGTGCCAGCAGCTCTAGCGGGAGTGACACAGATACGCAGTATTTT
13,TRBJ1-2,medium-sized,-,TRBV4-2,CASSQERKYGYTF,TGTGCCAGCAGCCAAGAGAGGAAGTATGGCTACACCTTC